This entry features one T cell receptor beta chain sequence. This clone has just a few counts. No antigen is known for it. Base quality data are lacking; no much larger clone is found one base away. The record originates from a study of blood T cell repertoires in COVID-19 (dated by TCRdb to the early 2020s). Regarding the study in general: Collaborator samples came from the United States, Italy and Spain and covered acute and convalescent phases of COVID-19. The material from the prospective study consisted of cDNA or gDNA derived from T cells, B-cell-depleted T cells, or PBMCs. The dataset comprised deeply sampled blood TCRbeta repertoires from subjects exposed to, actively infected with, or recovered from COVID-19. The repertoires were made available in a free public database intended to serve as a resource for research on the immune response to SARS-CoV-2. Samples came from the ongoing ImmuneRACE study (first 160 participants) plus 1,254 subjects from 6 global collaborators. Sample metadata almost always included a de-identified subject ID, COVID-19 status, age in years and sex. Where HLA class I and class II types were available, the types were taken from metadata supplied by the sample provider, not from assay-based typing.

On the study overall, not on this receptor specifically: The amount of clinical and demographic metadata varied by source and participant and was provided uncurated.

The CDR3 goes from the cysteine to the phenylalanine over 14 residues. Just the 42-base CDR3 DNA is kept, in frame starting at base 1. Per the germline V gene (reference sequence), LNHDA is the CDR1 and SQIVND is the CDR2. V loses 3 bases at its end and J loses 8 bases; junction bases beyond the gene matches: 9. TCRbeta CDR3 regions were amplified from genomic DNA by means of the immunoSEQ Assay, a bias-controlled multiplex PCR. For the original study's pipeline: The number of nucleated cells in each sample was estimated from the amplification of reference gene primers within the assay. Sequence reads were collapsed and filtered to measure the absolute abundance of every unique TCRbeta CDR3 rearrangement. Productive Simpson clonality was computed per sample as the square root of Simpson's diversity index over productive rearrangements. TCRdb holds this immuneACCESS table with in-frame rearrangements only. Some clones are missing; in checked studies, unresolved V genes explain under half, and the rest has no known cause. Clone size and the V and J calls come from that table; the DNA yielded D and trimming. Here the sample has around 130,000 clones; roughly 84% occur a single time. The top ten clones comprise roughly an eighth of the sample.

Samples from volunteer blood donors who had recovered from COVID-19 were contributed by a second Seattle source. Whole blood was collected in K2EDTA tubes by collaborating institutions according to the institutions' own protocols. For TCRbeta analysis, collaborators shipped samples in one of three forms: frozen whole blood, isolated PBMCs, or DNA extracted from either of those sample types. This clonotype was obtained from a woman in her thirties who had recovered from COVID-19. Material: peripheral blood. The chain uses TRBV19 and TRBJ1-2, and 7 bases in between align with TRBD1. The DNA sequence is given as TGTGCCAGTAGTATTCCGGAGGGGGCTGGAGGCTACACCTTC. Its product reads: CASSIPEGAGGYTF. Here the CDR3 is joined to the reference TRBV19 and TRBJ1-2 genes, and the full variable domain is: DGGITQSPKYLFRKEGQNVTLSCEQNLNHDAMYWYRQDPGQGLRLIYYSQIVNDFQKGDIAEGYSVSREKKESFPLTVTSAQKNPTAFYLCASSIPEGAGGYTFGSGTRLTVV.